There are many counts of the clone carrying this TCR beta chain. As yet, its antigen is unknown. Germline V gene sequence: CDR1 SQVTM, CDR2 ANQGSEA. The CDR3 length is 10 residues. Trimming shortened V by 4 bases and J by 6 bases, and 6 bases separated the two germline ends. Preparation of the TCRbeta library was carried out with unique molecular identifiers. Each CDR3 protein gets one entry after TCRdb re-called the PCR reads with MiXCR. The sample records roughly 670,000 distinct CDR3 sequences, 10% to 15% being singletons. These data originate in a study of T-cell reconstitution after alpha-beta-depleted transplantation in children. Study-level findings and limits: At one year after transplant, newly produced T cells mostly accounted for T-cell counts and diversity.

The source is a girl aged 2 to 9 with congenital amegakaryocytic thrombocytopenia, due to receive a stem cell transplant. This sequence joins TRBV29-1 and TRBJ2-5, with D unresolved. Sequencing was performed on PBMCs, taken before TCRalphabeta/CD19-depleted stem cell transplant. CDR3 amino acids: CSVVGKTQYF. As DNA, the CDR3 is TGCAGCGTTGTGGGAAAGACCCAGTACTTC.